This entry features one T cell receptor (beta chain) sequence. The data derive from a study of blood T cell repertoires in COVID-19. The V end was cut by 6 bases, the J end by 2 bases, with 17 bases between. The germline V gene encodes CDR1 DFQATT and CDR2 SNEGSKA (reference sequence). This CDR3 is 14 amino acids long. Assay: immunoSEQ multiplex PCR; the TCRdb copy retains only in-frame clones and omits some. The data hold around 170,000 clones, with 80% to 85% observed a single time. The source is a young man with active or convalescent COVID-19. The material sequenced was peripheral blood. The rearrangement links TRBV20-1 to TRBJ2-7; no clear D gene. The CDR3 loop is CSASGFRSAYEQYF. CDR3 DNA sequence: TGCAGTGCGAGTGGTTTCCGAAGCGCCTACGAGCAGTACTTC.